This TCR beta chain stems from a study of shared clonotypes between healthy human individuals. Study information: Each donor had three CD4 naive, three CD4 memory, two CD8 naive and one CD8 memory plate.

Study-level findings and limits: Shared across four donors were around 4.7% of the naive CD4 clonotypes.

Turning to this clone: Antigen: not known.

Germline lookup yields CDR1 SGHDT and CDR2 YYEEEE. The CDR3 contains 12 residues. V gave up 5 bases and J gave up 3 bases, with 8 bases separating them. Original processing methods: Filtering differed, since immunoSEQ gave only junction sequences and no quality scores. The method was immunoSEQ multiplex PCR; TCRdb's version includes in-frame clones alone and lacks a portion of them. That table furnishes V, J and clone size, whereas the DNA furnished D and trimming. The sample carries some 2.1 million clones, 95% recorded once. This clonotype originated in a man aged 18 to 35 in good health. Sequencing was done on a sample of naive CD4+ T cells sorted from blood. The subset was: CD45RA+ positively selected. This chain joins TRBV5-6 and TRBJ2-5; maybe TRBD1 (6 bases). CDR3 protein: CASSWDKETQYF. The CDR3, as DNA: TGTGCCAGCAGTTGGGACAAAGAGACCCAGTACTTC.